This TCR beta chain derives from a study of cytomegalovirus exposure and HLA in healthy donors. The overall study: The 130 or so validation repertoires, a later analysis reported, used the same platform as the approximately 730 repertoires from the first cohort.

The method was immunoSEQ multiplex PCR; TCRdb's version includes in-frame clones alone and lacks a portion of them. The sample gives some 140,000 clones, about 86% of which show up once; roughly 3% is in the top ten. V lost 10 bases to trimming and J lost 8 bases; unmatched junction nucleotides: 10. The germline V gene has CDR1 SNHLY and CDR2 FYNNEI. This CDR3 is built from 12 residues. J is TRBJ1-2 and V is TRBV2, with 7 bases identical to TRBD1. This TCR came from a young man in good health and CMV-seronegative. Sample: PBMCs. CDR3 protein: CATQTTGVGYTF. Here the CDR3 DNA reads TGTGCCACTCAAACCACAGGGGTAGGCTACACCTTC.